Presented here are 28 T cell receptor beta chains from one specimen sequenced in a study of cytomegalovirus exposure and HLA in healthy donors. PCR used 60 Vbeta primers and 13 Jbeta primers. Assay used: immunoSEQ multiplex PCR; TCRdb lists only in-frame clones, some missing. The sample contains more than 150,000 clones, around 77% of which appear only once. The material sequenced was PBMCs. The receptors originated from a woman aged 25 to 45 in good health and CMV-seronegative.

V usage is TRBV7-6 and J usage is TRBJ2-1; tentative D call: TRBD1 (5 bases). The CDR3 contains 15 residues. V was cut by 4 bases and J by 7 bases, with 17 bases left in between. Germline V CDR1 and CDR2: SGHVS, FNYEAQ. CDR3 nucleotide sequence: TGTGCCAGCAGCTCCATAAGGGGTCACGGGAATGAGCAGTTCTTC. This codes for CASSSIRGHGNEQFF.

This chain uses TRBV2 with TRBJ1-1; 7 nucleotides line up with TRBD1. CDR1 is SNHLY, CDR2 FYNNEI, per germline. There are 15 residues in the CDR3. Trimming at V came to 5 bases and at J to 6 bases, leaving 12 bases not matched to a gene. The CDR3 coding sequence is TGTGCCAGCAGTCCTGACAGGGCCCTTAGGGCTGAAGCTTTCTTT. Encoded protein: CASSPDRALRAEAFF.

The rearrangement joins TRBV2 to TRBJ2-5; 9 bases are a match to TRBD2. This CDR3 has 15 residues. J gave up 4 bases and V 0 bases, and 3 bases lay outside the gene matches. The germline gives CDR1 SNHLY, CDR2 FYNNEI. Written as DNA, the CDR3 is TGTGCCAGCAGTGAAGCGCGGGGGGGCCCAGAGACCCAGTACTTC. This sequence encodes CASSEARGGPETQYF.

In DNA, the CDR3 is TGCGCCAGCAGCTTGAGGACAGGAAGCGGTTCCTATAATTCACCCCTCCACTTT. It encodes CASSLRTGSGSYNSPLHF. The chain carries TRBV5-1 and TRBJ1-6; 7 nucleotides line up with TRBD1. Germline CDR1 reads SGHRS; CDR2 reads YFSETQ. J gave up 1 base and V 1 base, and 8 bases lay outside the gene matches. This CDR3 region has 18 residues.

This clone was detected only once. The chain is built from TRBV7-9 and TRBJ2-3, with D maybe TRBD2 (5 bases). The germline V gene encodes CDR1 SEHNR and CDR2 FQNEAQ (reference sequence). V lost 3 bases and J 8 bases, leaving 12 bases between the germline ends. The CDR3 consists of 13 residues. CDR3 in amino acids: CASSFLAPSTQYF. CDR3 DNA sequence: TGTGCCAGCAGCTTCTTAGCGCCGAGTACGCAGTATTTT.

CDR3 nucleotides: TGCGCCAGCAGCACCCGGGGGACAGGGAATAATTCACCCCTCCACTTT. Its translation: CASSTRGTGNNSPLHF. The chain combines TRBV5-1 with TRBJ1-6; 9 nucleotides match TRBD1. Losses at the gene ends were 4 bases for V and 5 bases for J; bases not matched to a gene: 7. Looked up from germline, CDR1 is SGHRS and CDR2 is YFSETQ. The CDR3 runs to 16 residues.

The chain is built from TRBV30 and TRBJ1-1, with D unresolved. The CDR3 consists of 13 residues. V was pared by 3 bases and J by 1 base, with 9 bases between. The germline gives CDR1 GTSNPN, CDR2 SVGIG (reference sequence). In DNA, the CDR3 is TGTGCCTGGAGCCCCGGGAGGAACACTGAAGCTTTCTTT. It codes for CAWSPGRNTEAFF.

The rearrangement links TRBV28 to TRBJ1-2; 8 positions match TRBD1. V gave up 5 bases and J gave up 8 bases; unmatched junction bases: 7. Germline V gene data show CDR1 as MDHEN and CDR2 as SYDVKM. The CDR3 length is 13 residues. CDR3 coding DNA: TGTGCCAGCAGTCCAGGGGGCCAAATCGGCTACACCTTC. It encodes CASSPGGQIGYTF.

Only one count was recorded for this clone. The CDR3, as DNA: TGTGCCAGCTTGGACTTCACAGATACGCAGTATTTT. Its translation: CASLDFTDTQYF. V and J are TRBV5-5 and TRBJ2-3, with D possibly matching TRBD2 (5 bases). This CDR3 has 12 amino acids. Germline V gene data show CDR1 as SGHKS and CDR2 as YYEKEE (reference sequence). V gave up 7 bases and J gave up 2 bases, with 8 bases separating them.

The V call is TRBV2, the J call TRBJ2-5, with 10 positions matching TRBD2. After removal of 8 bases from V and 5 bases from J, the junction contained 14 bases not matched to a gene. The germline V gene has CDR1 SNHLY and CDR2 FYNNEI. The CDR3 sequence is 16 residues long. CDR3 loop: CASGAGGPRSLETQYF. The CDR3 DNA sequence: TGTGCCAGCGGAGCGGGGGGGCCTCGTTCTCTGGAGACCCAGTACTTC.

V gene TRBV9 combines with J gene TRBJ1-4, with 7 bases identical to TRBD1. Germline assignment: CDR1 SGDLS and CDR2 YYNGEE. The CDR3 length is 14 residues. V lost 2 bases and J lost 3; bases outside the gene matches: 1. For the CDR3, the DNA is TGTGCCAGCAGCGTTGACAGGGCTAATGAAAAACTGTTTTTT. Translating it yields CASSVDRANEKLFF. Full variable domain (remainder filled in from reference TRBV9 and TRBJ1-4): DSGVTQTPKHLITATGQRVTLRCSPRSGDLSVYWYQQSLDQGLQFLIQYYNGEERAKGNILERFSAQQFPDLHSELNLSSLELGDSALYFCASSVDRANEKLFFGSGTQLSVL.

This chain links TRBV5-6 with TRBJ1-2; 7 bases are shared with TRBD1. Germline CDR1 and CDR2: SGHDT and YYEEEE. The CDR3 extends over 15 amino acids. The ends lost 4 bases at V and 4 bases at J; junction bases unmatched: 10. The CDR3 DNA sequence: TGTGCCAGCAGCCGCCAAGGGGGCCCGAGCTATGGCTACACCTTC. The encoded protein is CASSRQGGPSYGYTF.

This chain links TRBV30 with TRBJ2-5, with 7 nucleotides matching TRBD1. The trim removed 8 bases at V and 5 bases at J, leaving 26 bases unmatched. Germline V gene sequence: CDR1 GTSNPN, CDR2 SVGIG (reference sequence). CDR3 size: 18 residues. The CDR3 loop reads CAGDRVPLTGEPWETQYF. The CDR3 DNA is TGTGCCGGTGACCGGGTCCCGCTTACAGGGGAACCATGGGAGACCCAGTACTTC.

This clone was counted only a few times. The chain carries TRBV14 and TRBJ1-2; no clear D. The length of the CDR3 is 15 residues. CDR1 and CDR2 (germline): SGHDN, FVKESK. The V end was cut by 0 bases, the J end by 8 bases, with 16 bases between. In nucleotides, the CDR3 is TGTGCCAGCAGCCAAGATTCTTGGCCCGGGAGGGGCTACACCTTC. It encodes CASSQDSWPGRGYTF.

This clone was recorded once. V and J are TRBV15 and TRBJ1-5; D gene ambiguous. The germline V gene has CDR1 LNHNV and CDR2 YYDKDF (reference sequence). V was pared by 0 bases and J by 4 bases, with 10 bases between. The CDR3 length is 15 residues. DNA of the CDR3: TGTGCCACCAGCAGAGACCAGATGCCTAATCAGCCCCAGCATTTT. Protein sequence: CATSRDQMPNQPQHF.

The J gene is TRBJ2-3, the V gene TRBV7-9; no definite D call. V was shortened by 0 bases and J by 1 base, with 11 bases between the two germline ends. The CDR3 consists of 16 residues. Germline V gene data show CDR1 as SEHNR and CDR2 as FQNEAQ (reference sequence). The CDR3 here is CASSLAASEGTDTQYF. As DNA, the CDR3 is TGTGCCAGCAGCTTAGCGGCCTCTGAGGGCACAGATACGCAGTATTTT.

The chain recombines TRBV13 with TRBJ2-3, with D tentatively TRBD1 (6 bases). The CDR3 extends over 13 amino acids. V was cut by 5 bases and J by 6 bases, with 12 bases left in between. Germline CDR1 and CDR2: PRHDT and FYEKMQ (reference sequence). CDR3 amino acids: CASSVDRLDTQYF. For the CDR3, the DNA is TGTGCCAGCAGCGTAGACAGGTTGGATACGCAGTATTTT. Supplemented by reference TRBV13 and TRBJ2-3, the full variable domain reads AAGVIQSPRHLIKEKRETATLKCYPIPRHDTVYWYQQGPGQDPQFLISFYEKMQSDKGSIPDRFSAQQFSDYHSELNMSSLELGDSALYFCASSVDRLDTQYFGPGTRLTVL.

The genes are TRBV2 and TRBJ2-5; D gene unclear. The germline CDR1 and CDR2 sequences are SNHLY and FYNNEI. Trimming removed 5 bases from V and 1 base from J, with 5 bases in between. The CDR3 runs 12 residues. The CDR3 DNA reads TGTGCCAGCAGTCCGGGCCAAGAGACCCAGTACTTC. This sequence encodes CASSPGQETQYF.

This clone was seen only once. The J gene is TRBJ2-7, the V gene TRBV28; the match to TRBD1 covers 7 bases. With 6 bases clipped from V and 2 bases from J, the junction kept 10 bases outside the gene matches. This CDR3 region has 15 residues. Germline CDR1 is MDHEN and CDR2 is SYDVKM. DNA of the CDR3: TGTGCCAGCAGATACGCCCGGGACAGCACCTACGAGCAGTACTTC. This encodes CASRYARDSTYEQYF.

In its sample, this clone was seen a few times. This chain links TRBV7-9 with TRBJ1-1, with D possibly being TRBD1 (5 bases). Germline CDR1 SEHNR, CDR2 FQNEAQ (reference sequence). Trimming removed 1 base from V and 3 bases from J, with 6 bases in between. The CDR3 contains 13 residues. DNA of the CDR3: TGTGCCAGCAGCTTAGGGGGCGACACTGAAGCTTTCTTT. This sequence encodes CASSLGGDTEAFF.

This clone turned up a few times. The chain combines TRBV5-1 with TRBJ1-1; possibly TRBD1 for D (6 bases). Germline V lookup: CDR1 SGHRS, CDR2 YFSETQ. V gave up 3 bases and J gave up 0 bases, with 12 bases separating them. CDR3 length equals 15 residues. The CDR3 sequence: CASSSTGQVNTEAFF. DNA of the CDR3: TGCGCCAGCAGCTCTACAGGGCAGGTGAACACTGAAGCTTTCTTT. Drawing the rest from reference TRBV5-1 and TRBJ1-1, the complete variable domain is KAGVTQTPRYLIKTRGQQVTLSCSPISGHRSVSWYQQTPGQGLQFLFEYFSETQRNKGNFPGRFSGRQFSNSRSEMNVSTLELGDSALYLCASSSTGQVNTEAFFGQGTRLTVV.

This clone was counted between two and nine times. The chain is built from TRBV11-2 and TRBJ2-7, with 10 bases that match TRBD2. V trimming: 1 base; J trimming: 3 bases; junction bases outside the gene matches: 3. This CDR3 is 15 amino acids long. The germline V gene has CDR1 SGHAT and CDR2 FQNNGV. The CDR3 here is CASSLAASGGYEQYF. DNA of the CDR3: TGTGCCAGCAGCTTAGCGGCTAGCGGGGGCTACGAGCAGTACTTC. Filled out from reference TRBV11-2 and TRBJ2-7, the complete variable domain reads EAGVAQSPRYKIIEKRQSVAFWCNPISGHATLYWYQQILGQGPKLLIQFQNNGVVDDSQLPKDRFSAERLKGVDSTLKIQPAKLEDSAVYLCASSLAASGGYEQYFGPGTRLTVT.

The sample holds a few counts of this clone. The rearrangement joins TRBV7-2 to TRBJ2-7, with TRBD1 as a possible D gene (6 bases). V lost 1 base to trimming and J lost 2 bases, with 15 bases between them. The CDR3 has 16 residues. Germline CDR1 and CDR2: SGHTA and FQGNSA. Here the CDR3 reads CASSLVFMGHTYEQYF. The CDR3 coding sequence is TGTGCCAGCAGCTTAGTCTTTATGGGACACACCTACGAGCAGTACTTC.

The chain joins TRBV7-8 to TRBJ2-1; 12 bases map to TRBD2. The CDR3 extends over 17 amino acids. Germline CDR1 SGHVS, CDR2 FQNEAQ. Trimming cost V 5 bases and J 4 bases; bases outside gene matches: 9. The CDR3 region is CASSPVLAGGPYNEQFF. CDR3 nucleotide sequence: TGTGCCAGCAGCCCAGTACTAGCGGGGGGACCGTACAATGAGCAGTTCTTC.

The chain couples TRBV4-2 to TRBJ1-6; D is uncertain. V lost 0 bases, J lost 14 bases, and 8 bases lay in between. Germline V gives CDR1 LGHNA, CDR2 YNFKEQ. The CDR3 contains 12 residues. CDR3 DNA sequence: TGTGCCAGCAGCCAAGATAGAGGTTCCCTCCACTTT. Amino acid sequence: CASSQDRGSLHF.

The rearrangement uses TRBV7-6 and TRBJ1-6; a weak D match, TRBD1 (6 bases). CDR3 length: 14 residues. V was trimmed by 5 bases and J by 7 bases, leaving 12 bases between them. Germline V gives CDR1 SGHVS, CDR2 FNYEAQ. The CDR3 nucleotides are TGTGCCAGCAGCGAGGGGGTGGGGAATTCACCCCTCCACTTT. It codes for CASSEGVGNSPLHF.

The V and J genes are TRBV5-1 and TRBJ2-7; 9 nucleotides line up with TRBD1. V was pared by 5 bases and J by 5 bases, with 8 bases of the junction left unmatched. Germline V gene sequence: CDR1 SGHRS, CDR2 YFSETQ. The CDR3 is made up of 14 amino acids. CDR3 DNA sequence: TGCGCCAGCAGGGCCGGGACAGGGATCAACGAGCAGTACTTC. Translated, it gives CASRAGTGINEQYF. The full variable domain, with the rest looked up from reference TRBV5-1 and TRBJ2-7, is KAGVTQTPRYLIKTRGQQVTLSCSPISGHRSVSWYQQTPGQGLQFLFEYFSETQRNKGNFPGRFSGRQFSNSRSEMNVSTLELGDSALYLCASRAGTGINEQYFGPGTRLTVT.

The chain couples TRBV18 to TRBJ2-6, with 8 bases matching TRBD1. After removal of 2 bases from V and 0 bases from J, the junction contained 3 bases not matched to a gene. This CDR3 is 17 amino acids long. Germline CDR1 and CDR2: KGHSH and LQKENI. The CDR3 here is CASSPGQGSSGANVLTF. In nucleotides, the CDR3 is TGTGCCAGCTCACCAGGACAGGGAAGCTCTGGGGCCAACGTCCTGACTTTC. The variable domain in full, with the rest retrieved from reference TRBV18 and TRBJ2-6, is NAGVMQNPRHLVRRRGQEARLRCSPMKGHSHVYWYRQLPEEGLKFMVYLQKENIIDESGMPKERFSAEFPKEGPSILRIQQVVRGDSAAYFCASSPGQGSSGANVLTFGAGSRLTVL.